The 19 T cell receptor beta chains below come from one sample, sequenced in a study of blood T cell repertoires in COVID-19. The method was immunoSEQ multiplex PCR; TCRdb's version includes in-frame clones alone and lacks a portion of them. The table includes about 210,000 clones, 84% detected once. Sequencing was done on a sample of peripheral blood. The receptors stem from a man aged 45-60 years with active or convalescent COVID-19.

On this clone itself: Relative to the germline gene, one junction end is altered; a read error may explain this. V gene TRBV4-3 combines with J gene TRBJ2-3; 8 bases map to TRBD2. This CDR3 contains 15 residues. CDR1 is LGHNA, CDR2 YSLEER, per germline. The DNA for the CDR3 is TGCGCCAGCAGCCTACGGACTAGCAGCAGAGATACGCAGTATTTT. Translating gives CASSLRTSSRDTQYF.

This clone was seen only once. This chain links TRBV24-1 with TRBJ2-7; 12 nucleotides agree with TRBD1. Germline CDR1 KGHDR, CDR2 SFDVKD. J gave up 7 bases and V 0 bases, and 9 bases lay outside the gene matches. The length of the CDR3 is 17 residues. The CDR3 protein is CATSDLRTGQGAREQYV. CDR3 nucleotide sequence: TGTGCCACCAGTGATTTGCGAACGGGACAGGGGGCGCGAGAGCAGTACGTC.

The chain employs TRBV10-2 and TRBJ2-5, with a weak D call TRBD1 (5 bases). The CDR3 spans 13 residues. The germline V gene has CDR1 WSHSY and CDR2 SAAADI. V gave up 6 bases and J gave up 1 base, with 9 bases separating them. The CDR3 bases are TGCGCCAGCAGACGACAGCCCCAAGAGACCCAGTACTTC. Its translation is CASRRQPQETQYF.

The chain joins TRBV7-2 to TRBJ2-7; 7 nucleotides agree with TRBD1. CDR1 and CDR2 (germline): SGHTA, FQGNSA. Trimming cost V 5 bases and J 6 bases; bases outside gene matches: 10. The CDR3 loop spans 14 amino acids. DNA of the CDR3: TGTGCCAGCAGCCCTCGACAGGGCCGGGGCGAGCAGTACGTC. Protein product: CASSPRQGRGEQYV.

This clone was counted once. This chain joins TRBV29-1 and TRBJ1-2; D is possibly TRBD1 (6 bases). The germline gives CDR1 SQVTM, CDR2 ANQGSEA. The V end was cut by 5 bases, the J end by 5 bases, with 15 bases between. This CDR3 is built from 13 residues. The CDR3 DNA reads TGCAGCGTTAAAACCCAGGGGAATTATGGCTACACCTTC. Residues: CSVKTQGNYGYTF.

The count of this clone is one. The chain is built from TRBV15 and TRBJ1-6; the match to TRBD1 covers 7 bases. CDR3 length equals 15 residues. CDR1 is LNHNV, CDR2 YYDKDF, per germline (reference sequence). The V gene end was trimmed by 4 bases and the J gene end by 7 bases; junction bases not matched to a gene: 7. CDR3 protein: CATSISTGSNSPLHF. CDR3 DNA sequence: TGTGCCACCAGCATATCGACAGGGTCAAATTCACCCCTCCACTTT.

V is TRBV7-9 and J is TRBJ2-1, with TRBD2 matching over 14 bases. With 3 bases clipped from V and 3 bases from J, the junction kept 4 bases outside the gene matches. This CDR3 has 17 amino acids. Germline-derived CDR1 and CDR2 are SEHNR and FQNEAQ (reference sequence). The chain's CDR3 is CASSFEGLAGGYNEQFF. The CDR3 DNA is TGTGCCAGCAGCTTCGAAGGACTAGCGGGGGGCTACAATGAGCAGTTCTTC.

CDR3 sequence reads: CASRNNNEQFF. The CDR3 DNA reads TGTGCCAGCAGAAACAACAATGAGCAGTTCTTC. The V gene is TRBV2, the J gene TRBJ2-1; unclear D gene. CDR3 length equals 11 residues. With 6 bases removed from V and 5 bases from J, the gap between germline ends came to 5 bases. Germline V lookup: CDR1 SNHLY, CDR2 FYNNEI.

The chain couples TRBV27 to TRBJ1-2; 7 bases fit TRBD1. With 6 bases clipped from V and 0 bases from J, the junction kept 10 bases outside the gene matches. The CDR3 covers 16 residues. Germline CDR1 MNHEY, CDR2 SMNVEV (reference sequence). The DNA for the CDR3 is TGTGCCAGCAGGAGAGGGGGCGGAGGAGCTAACTATGGCTACACCTTC. This translates into CASRRGGGGANYGYTF.

The rearrangement joins TRBV7-9 to TRBJ2-5; 8 bases line up with TRBD2. J gave up 4 bases and V 0 bases, and 7 bases lay outside the gene matches. The CDR3 covers 16 residues. The germline CDR1 and CDR2 sequences are SEHNR and FQNEAQ (reference sequence). CDR3 region: CASSLAGRALGETQYF. CDR3 DNA sequence: TGTGCCAGCAGCTTAGCCGGGAGGGCCCTCGGAGAGACCCAGTACTTC.

The gene calls are TRBV9 and TRBJ1-2; perhaps TRBD1 as D (6 bases). CDR3 length: 14 amino acids. The germline CDR1 and CDR2 sequences are SGDLS and YYNGEE. The V and J ends lost 3 bases and 8 bases respectively, with 17 bases between them. As DNA, the CDR3 is TGTGCCAGCAGCGCGGACAGTTGGGTGGGAGGCTACACCTTC. This sequence encodes CASSADSWVGGYTF. Supplemented by reference TRBV9 and TRBJ1-2, the full variable domain reads DSGVTQTPKHLITATGQRVTLRCSPRSGDLSVYWYQQSLDQGLQFLIQYYNGEERAKGNILERFSAQQFPDLHSELNLSSLELGDSALYFCASSADSWVGGYTFGSGTRLTVV.

This chain uses TRBV28 with TRBJ2-1; D is unresolved. Germline assignment: CDR1 MDHEN and CDR2 SYDVKM. The CDR3 totals 13 residues. The V and J ends lost 1 base and 3 bases respectively, with 4 bases between them. CDR3 sequence (DNA): TGTGCCAGCAGTTTATTCGGCTACAATGAGCAGTTCTTC. Protein product: CASSLFGYNEQFF.

The chain employs TRBV5-1 and TRBJ1-2; no definite D call. With 0 bases removed from V and 8 bases from J, the gap between germline ends came to 11 bases. This CDR3 has 13 amino acids. In germline, CDR1 is SGHRS, CDR2 YFSETQ. This chain's CDR3 is CASSLGQAAGYTF. For the CDR3, the DNA is TGCGCCAGCAGCTTGGGGCAAGCGGCCGGCTACACCTTC.

The J gene is TRBJ2-1, the V gene TRBV5-1; 12 bases agree with TRBD1. This CDR3 is 17 amino acids long. V lost 0 bases and J lost 6; bases outside the gene matches: 7. Germline assignment: CDR1 SGHRS and CDR2 YFSETQ. The CDR3 region is CASSLASGDRGLNEQFF. The CDR3 DNA reads as TGCGCCAGCAGCTTGGCCTCAGGGGACAGGGGGCTCAATGAGCAGTTCTTC.

V gene TRBV18 combines with J gene TRBJ1-3; D gene ambiguous. Germline lookup yields CDR1 KGHSH and CDR2 LQKENI. This CDR3 is 16 amino acids long. The ends were cut back, 6 bases at V and 0 bases at J, with 15 bases in the middle. This CDR3 is CASSPSPAASGNTIYF. As DNA, the CDR3 is TGTGCCAGCTCCCCCAGCCCGGCGGCCTCTGGAAACACCATATATTTT. The complete variable domain, with remaining parts taken from reference TRBV18 and TRBJ1-3, reads NAGVMQNPRHLVRRRGQEARLRCSPMKGHSHVYWYRQLPEEGLKFMVYLQKENIIDESGMPKERFSAEFPKEGPSILRIQQVVRGDSAAYFCASSPSPAASGNTIYFGEGSWLTVV.

The chain combines TRBV19 with TRBJ1-1; possibly TRBD1 for D (5 bases). Trimming removed 0 bases at V and 5 bases at J, with 7 bases between. Germline V gene lookup returns CDR1 LNHDA and CDR2 SQIVND (reference sequence). The CDR3 length is 13 residues. The CDR3 is CASSIEGGTEAFF. The CDR3 DNA is TGTGCCAGTAGTATAGAGGGGGGAACTGAAGCTTTCTTT.

This chain joins TRBV28 and TRBJ2-7; D not certain. V was shortened by 1 base and J by 7 bases, with 11 bases between the two germline ends. CDR1 and CDR2 from the germline V gene are MDHEN and SYDVKM. This CDR3 is built from 13 residues. CDR3 region: CASSLSRSWEQYF. CDR3 nucleotides: TGTGCCAGCAGTTTATCTAGGTCGTGGGAGCAGTACTTC.

The CDR3 loop reads CASSSSKRGGLNEQFF. The CDR3, as DNA: TGTGCCAGCAGCTCGTCTAAGCGGGGGGGCCTCAATGAGCAGTTCTTC. The chain employs TRBV7-6 and TRBJ2-1; TRBD2 aligns across 10 bases. After removal of 4 bases from V and 6 bases from J, the junction contained 9 bases not matched to a gene. The V gene's germline CDR1 is SGHVS and CDR2 FNYEAQ. This CDR3 contains 16 residues. The full variable domain, its missing parts supplied by reference TRBV7-6 and TRBJ2-1, is GAGVSQSPRYKVTKRGQDVALRCDPISGHVSLYWYRQALGQGPEFLTYFNYEAQQDKSGLPNDRFSAERPEGSISTLTIQRTEQRDSAMYRCASSSSKRGGLNEQFFGPGTRLTVL.

The V gene is TRBV18, the J gene TRBJ2-4; 12 nucleotides match TRBD2. The CDR3 loop spans 18 amino acids. The ends lost 1 base at V and 2 bases at J; junction bases unmatched: 6. The V gene's germline CDR1 is KGHSH and CDR2 LQKENI. The CDR3 DNA follows: TGTGCCAGCTCACCACGACTAGCGGGAGCCCCATCCAAAAACATTCAGTACTTC. Translation: CASSPRLAGAPSKNIQYF.